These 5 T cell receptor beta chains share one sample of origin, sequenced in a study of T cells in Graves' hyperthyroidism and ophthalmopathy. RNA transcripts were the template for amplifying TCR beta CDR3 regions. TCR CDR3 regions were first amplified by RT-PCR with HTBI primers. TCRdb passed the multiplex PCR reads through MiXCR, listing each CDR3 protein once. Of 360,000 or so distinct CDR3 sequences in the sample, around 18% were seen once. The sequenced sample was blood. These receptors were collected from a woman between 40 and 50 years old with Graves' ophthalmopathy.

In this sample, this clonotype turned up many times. CDR3 region: CASRLGVRETQYF. CDR3 sequence (DNA): TGTGCCAGCAGACTAGGTGTACGAGAGACCCAGTACTTC. J is TRBJ2-5 and V is TRBV6-5; tentative D call: TRBD2 (5 bases). Looked up from germline, CDR1 is MNHEY and CDR2 is SVGAGI. This CDR3 comprises 13 residues. Trimming took off 6 bases at V and 4 bases at J, with 12 bases between the two ends.

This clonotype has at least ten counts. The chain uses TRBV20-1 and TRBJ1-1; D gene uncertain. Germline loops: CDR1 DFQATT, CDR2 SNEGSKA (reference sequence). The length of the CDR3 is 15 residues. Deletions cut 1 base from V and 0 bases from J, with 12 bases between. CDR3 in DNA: TGCAGTGCTAGAGTAAGGGCTTCCATGAACACTGAAGCTTTCTTT. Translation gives CSARVRASMNTEAFF.

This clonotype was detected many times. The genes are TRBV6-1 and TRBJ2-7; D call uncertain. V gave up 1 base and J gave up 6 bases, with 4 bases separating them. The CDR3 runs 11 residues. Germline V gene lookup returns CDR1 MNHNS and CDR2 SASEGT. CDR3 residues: CASSEVTEQYF. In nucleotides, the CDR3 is TGTGCCAGCAGTGAAGTCACCGAGCAGTACTTC.

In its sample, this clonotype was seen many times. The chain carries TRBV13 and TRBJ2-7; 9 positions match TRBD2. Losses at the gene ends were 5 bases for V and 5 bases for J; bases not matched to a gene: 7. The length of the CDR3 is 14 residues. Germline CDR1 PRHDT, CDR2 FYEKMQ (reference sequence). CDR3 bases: TGTGCCAGCAGCCGGACTAGCGCAAGCAACGAGCAGTACTTC. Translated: CASSRTSASNEQYF.

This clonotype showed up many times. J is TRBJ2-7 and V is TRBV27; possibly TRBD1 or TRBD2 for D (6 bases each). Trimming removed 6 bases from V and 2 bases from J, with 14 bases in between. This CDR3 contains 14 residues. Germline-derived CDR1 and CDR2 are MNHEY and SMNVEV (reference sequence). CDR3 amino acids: CASRWGAHPYEQYF. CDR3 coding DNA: TGTGCCAGCAGGTGGGGGGCGCACCCCTACGAGCAGTACTTC.